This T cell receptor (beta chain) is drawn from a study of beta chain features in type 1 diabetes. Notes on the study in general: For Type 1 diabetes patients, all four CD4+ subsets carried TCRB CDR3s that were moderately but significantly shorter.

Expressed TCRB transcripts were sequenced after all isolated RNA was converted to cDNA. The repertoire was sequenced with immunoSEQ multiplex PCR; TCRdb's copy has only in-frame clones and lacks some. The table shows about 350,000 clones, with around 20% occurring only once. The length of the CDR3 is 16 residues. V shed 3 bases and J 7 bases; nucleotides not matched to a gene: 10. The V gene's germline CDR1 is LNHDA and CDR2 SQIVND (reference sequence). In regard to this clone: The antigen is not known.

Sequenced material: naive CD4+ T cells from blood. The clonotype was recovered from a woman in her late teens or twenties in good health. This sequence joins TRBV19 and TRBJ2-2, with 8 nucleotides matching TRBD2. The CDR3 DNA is TGTGCCAGTAGTATTAGGGCTAGCGGGTCTGTCGGGGAGCTGTTTTTT. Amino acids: CASSIRASGSVGELFF.